What follows is one T cell receptor (beta chain) and its context. These data belong to a study of blood T cells in healthy people across ages. A second PCR of roughly 7 to 11 cycles used a sample-barcoded 5' primer and a J-beta primer mix. MiXCR was run by TCRdb on the 5' RACE reads, yielding one entry per CDR3 protein. The sample holds some 710,000 distinct CDR3 sequences, about half seen once. The germline V gene has CDR1 SQVTM and CDR2 ANQGSEA. The CDR3 contains 14 residues. V lost 6 bases, J lost 4 bases, and 6 bases stayed unmatched. The sequencing sample was made of blood. This clonotype originated in a man older than 75 in good health. The chain is built from TRBV29-1 and TRBJ2-2, with TRBD1 identical over 9 bases. CDR3 in DNA: TGCAGCGTCTTAAAGACAGGGGGCACCGGGGAGCTGTTTTTT. Its translation is CSVLKTGGTGELFF.